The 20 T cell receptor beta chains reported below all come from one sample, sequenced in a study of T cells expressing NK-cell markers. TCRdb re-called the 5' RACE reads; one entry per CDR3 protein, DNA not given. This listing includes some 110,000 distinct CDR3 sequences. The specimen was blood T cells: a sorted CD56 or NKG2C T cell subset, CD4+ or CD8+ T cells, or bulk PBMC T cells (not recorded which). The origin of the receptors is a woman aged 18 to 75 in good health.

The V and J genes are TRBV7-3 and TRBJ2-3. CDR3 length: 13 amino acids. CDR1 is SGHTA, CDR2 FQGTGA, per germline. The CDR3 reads CASSLNTADTQYF.

Here the CDR3 reads CSASRWTGWAYEQYF. The genes are TRBV20-1 and TRBJ2-7; there is no DNA to check the TCRdb D call of TRBD1. CDR3 length: 15 residues. Germline loops: CDR1 DFQATT, CDR2 SNEGSKA (reference sequence).

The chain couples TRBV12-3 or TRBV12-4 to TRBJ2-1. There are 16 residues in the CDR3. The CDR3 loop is CASSLSLRGLYNEQFF.

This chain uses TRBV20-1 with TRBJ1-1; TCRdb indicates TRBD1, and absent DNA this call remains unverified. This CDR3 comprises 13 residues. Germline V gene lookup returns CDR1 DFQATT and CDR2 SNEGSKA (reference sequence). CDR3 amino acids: CSAEGQSNTEAFF.

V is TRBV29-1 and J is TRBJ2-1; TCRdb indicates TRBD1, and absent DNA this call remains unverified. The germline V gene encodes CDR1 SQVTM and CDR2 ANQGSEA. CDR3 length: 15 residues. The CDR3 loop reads CSVDGTGDSYNEQFF.

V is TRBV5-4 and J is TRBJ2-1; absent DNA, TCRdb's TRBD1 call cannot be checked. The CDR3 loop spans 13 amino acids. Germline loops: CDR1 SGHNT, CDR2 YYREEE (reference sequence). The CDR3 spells CASSVQGNNEQFF.

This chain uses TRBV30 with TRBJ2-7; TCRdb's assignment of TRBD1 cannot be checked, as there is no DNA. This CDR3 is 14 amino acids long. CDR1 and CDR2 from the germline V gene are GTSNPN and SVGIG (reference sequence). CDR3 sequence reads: CAWRFGTGDYEQYF.

The CDR3 here is CSANRGNEAFF. The gene calls are TRBV20-1 and TRBJ1-1. Germline V lookup: CDR1 DFQATT, CDR2 SNEGSKA (reference sequence). This CDR3 is 11 amino acids long.

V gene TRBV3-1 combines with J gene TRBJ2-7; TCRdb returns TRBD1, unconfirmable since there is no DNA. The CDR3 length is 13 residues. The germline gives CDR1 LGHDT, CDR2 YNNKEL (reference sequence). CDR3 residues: CASSQVSPGEQYF.

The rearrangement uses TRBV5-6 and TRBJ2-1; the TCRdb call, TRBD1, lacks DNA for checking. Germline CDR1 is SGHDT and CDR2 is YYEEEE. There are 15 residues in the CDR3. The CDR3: CASSPRTGLYNEQFF.

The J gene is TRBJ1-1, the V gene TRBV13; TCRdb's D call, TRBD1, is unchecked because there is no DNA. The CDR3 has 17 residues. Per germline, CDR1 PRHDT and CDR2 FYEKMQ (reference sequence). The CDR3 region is CASRIRGGASPTLEAFF.

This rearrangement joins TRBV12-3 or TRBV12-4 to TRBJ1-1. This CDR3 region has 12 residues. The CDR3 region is CASSFGNTEAFF.

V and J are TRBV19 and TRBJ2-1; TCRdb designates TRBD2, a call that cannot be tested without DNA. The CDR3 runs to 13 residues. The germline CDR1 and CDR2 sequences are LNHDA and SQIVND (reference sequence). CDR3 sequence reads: CASARGAYNEQFF. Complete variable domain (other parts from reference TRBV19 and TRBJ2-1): DGGITQSPKYLFRKEGQNVTLSCEQNLNHDAMYWYRQDPGQGLRLIYYSQIVNDFQKGDIAEGYSVSREKKESFPLTVTSAQKNPTAFYLCASARGAYNEQFFGPGTRLTVL.

CDR3 protein: CASSPPRQTYTGELFF. J is TRBJ2-2 and V is TRBV9; TCRdb's D call, TRBD1, is unchecked because there is no DNA. There are 16 residues in the CDR3. Germline values: CDR1 SGDLS, CDR2 YYNGEE.

The CDR3 is CASSIGPSGWEQYF. V and J are TRBV19 and TRBJ2-7; TCRdb gives TRBD2 as the D gene, but with no DNA this cannot be confirmed. In germline, CDR1 is LNHDA, CDR2 SQIVND (reference sequence). The CDR3 covers 14 residues.

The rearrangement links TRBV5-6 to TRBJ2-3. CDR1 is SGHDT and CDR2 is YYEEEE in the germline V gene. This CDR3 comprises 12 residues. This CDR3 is CASSWTSDTQYF.

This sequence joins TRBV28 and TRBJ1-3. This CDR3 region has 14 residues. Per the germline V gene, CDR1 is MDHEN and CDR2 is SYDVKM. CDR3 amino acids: CASSFIQSVNTIYF.

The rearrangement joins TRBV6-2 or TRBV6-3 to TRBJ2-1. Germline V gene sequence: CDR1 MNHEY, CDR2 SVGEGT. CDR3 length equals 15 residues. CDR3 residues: CASSLAGVAYNEQFF.

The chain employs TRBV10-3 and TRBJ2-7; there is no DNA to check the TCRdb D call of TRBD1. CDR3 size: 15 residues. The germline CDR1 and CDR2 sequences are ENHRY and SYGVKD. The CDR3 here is CAISEDRGFNYEQYF.

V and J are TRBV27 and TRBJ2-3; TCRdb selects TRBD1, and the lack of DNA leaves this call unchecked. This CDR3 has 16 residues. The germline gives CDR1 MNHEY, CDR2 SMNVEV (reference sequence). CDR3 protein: CASSLFPAGGTDTQYF.